The 27 T cell receptor beta chains presented below share a single source sample, sequenced in a study of blood T cell repertoires in COVID-19. Sequencing used immunoSEQ multiplex PCR; TCRdb keeps in-frame clones, though not all of them. The sample holds roughly 290,000 clones, approximately 89% seen once. Input material: peripheral blood. The receptors come from a woman in her sixties or seventies with acute or convalescent COVID-19.

The chain is built from TRBV25-1 and TRBJ1-1; TRBD1 matches 7 bases. The CDR3 is 14 amino acids. The junction had 9 bases not matched to a gene; V was cut back by 5 bases and J by 6 bases. CDR1 and CDR2 (germline): MGHDK, SYGVNS. This CDR3 reads CASSKTGAYAEAFF. The CDR3 DNA reads TGTGCCAGCAGTAAAACAGGGGCGTACGCTGAAGCTTTCTTT.

This rearrangement joins TRBV5-1 to TRBJ2-7, with D unclear. Looked up from germline, CDR1 is SGHRS and CDR2 is YFSETQ. Trimming took off 0 bases at V and 5 bases at J, with 3 bases between the two ends. The CDR3 length is 11 residues. CDR3 nucleotides: TGCGCCAGCAGCTTGGCAGACGAGCAGTACTTC. It translates to CASSLADEQYF. Variable domain in full (rest from reference TRBV5-1 and TRBJ2-7): KAGVTQTPRYLIKTRGQQVTLSCSPISGHRSVSWYQQTPGQGLQFLFEYFSETQRNKGNFPGRFSGRQFSNSRSEMNVSTLELGDSALYLCASSLADEQYFGPGTRLTVT.

The chain combines TRBV19 with TRBJ2-5, with 10 bases aligning to TRBD1. Germline loops: CDR1 LNHDA, CDR2 SQIVND (reference sequence). Trimming cost V 4 bases and J 2 bases; bases outside gene matches: 4. The CDR3 extends over 15 amino acids. DNA for the CDR3: TGTGCCAGTAGTACTTTGGGACAGGGGCAAGAGACCCAGTACTTC. Protein sequence: CASSTLGQGQETQYF.

The gene calls are TRBV28 and TRBJ1-1; D call uncertain. The CDR3 runs to 15 residues. Looked up from germline, CDR1 is MDHEN and CDR2 is SYDVKM. Between the trimmed V and J ends, which lost 2 bases and 1 base, there was a span of 11 bases. The CDR3 region is CASSLVTTRNTEAFF. CDR3 nucleotide sequence: TGTGCCAGCAGTTTAGTCACCACCAGGAACACTGAAGCTTTCTTT. Drawing the rest from reference TRBV28 and TRBJ1-1, the complete variable domain is DVKVTQSSRYLVKRTGEKVFLECVQDMDHENMFWYRQDPGLGLRLIYFSYDVKMKEKGDIPEGYSVSREKKERFSLILESASTNQTSMYLCASSLVTTRNTEAFFGQGTRLTVV.

This chain joins TRBV5-5 and TRBJ2-7; D uncertain. CDR1 and CDR2 from the germline V gene are SGHKS and YYEKEE (reference sequence). The CDR3 has 14 residues. V dropped 4 bases and J dropped 2 bases, with 13 bases sitting between them. CDR3 coding DNA: TGTGCCAGCAGCCCGGCGCGGCCACCCTACGAGCAGTACTTC. Translating gives CASSPARPPYEQYF.

This chain uses TRBV9 with TRBJ2-1; possible D gene TRBD1, 6 bases. Germline values: CDR1 SGDLS, CDR2 YYNGEE. V shed 4 bases and J shed 7 bases, with 15 bases lying between them. The CDR3 consists of 14 residues. The DNA for the CDR3 is TGTGCCAGCAGCCCTTGGGACACGAAGAATGAGCAGTTCTTC. It encodes CASSPWDTKNEQFF.

This chain connects TRBV7-3 to TRBJ2-1, with TRBD2 identical over 11 bases. The CDR3 spans 18 residues. The J segment lost 8 bases and the V segment lost 0 bases, leaving 12 bases of the junction unmatched. Germline values: CDR1 SGHTA, CDR2 FQGTGA. CDR3 in amino acids: CASSLTITSGSLLHEQFF. CDR3 DNA sequence: TGTGCCAGCAGCTTAACTATTACTAGCGGGAGTCTCCTCCATGAGCAGTTCTTC.

V gene TRBV7-3 combines with J gene TRBJ2-1; D is perhaps TRBD2 (5 bases). Trimming cost V 2 bases and J 0 bases, with 11 bases left between them. Germline CDR1 and CDR2: SGHTA and FQGTGA. The CDR3 has 16 residues. Written as DNA, the CDR3 is TGTGCCAGCAGCTTAGGGCTTCGGGGCTCCTACAATGAGCAGTTCTTC. This gives the protein CASSLGLRGSYNEQFF.

The J gene is TRBJ1-6, the V gene TRBV19; weak D call: TRBD1 (6 bases). In germline, CDR1 is LNHDA, CDR2 SQIVND (reference sequence). This CDR3 region has 15 residues. The ends were cut back, 3 bases at V and 6 bases at J, with 12 bases in the middle. The CDR3 nucleotides read TGTGCCAGTAGTATCACCCCGGACAGTAATTCACCCCTCCACTTT. This codes for CASSITPDSNSPLHF.

The rearrangement joins TRBV7-2 to TRBJ1-6; TRBD1 might be the D (5 bases). The CDR3 contains 14 residues. Per germline, CDR1 SGHTA and CDR2 FQGNSA. Trimming cost V 5 bases and J 7 bases, with 12 bases left between them. The CDR3 region has the DNA TGTGCCAGCAGCCTTCGGACACCAAATTCACCCCTCCACTTT. Its translation: CASSLRTPNSPLHF.

The chain employs TRBV28 and TRBJ1-2; no definite D call. The V and J ends lost 5 bases and 10 bases respectively, with 17 bases between them. The CDR3 runs 13 residues. Per the germline V gene, CDR1 is MDHEN and CDR2 is SYDVKM. The CDR3 is CASSPTTVRDYTF. CDR3 DNA: TGTGCCAGCAGTCCAACCACGGTCCGGGACTACACCTTC.

This chain uses TRBV7-2 with TRBJ1-3, with D possibly matching TRBD1 (5 bases). V lost 5 bases and J lost 0, with 17 bases in between. The CDR3 consists of 17 residues. Germline CDR1 reads SGHTA; CDR2 reads FQGNSA. The CDR3 here is CASSRGGGIGSGNTIYF. In nucleotides, the CDR3 is TGTGCCAGCAGCCGGGGCGGGGGAATCGGCTCTGGAAACACCATATATTTT.

This chain connects TRBV9 to TRBJ2-5, with 10 bases matching TRBD2. The CDR3 consists of 14 residues. From germline, CDR1 is SGDLS and CDR2 YYNGEE. Trimming at V came to 0 bases and at J to 4 bases, leaving 0 bases not matched to a gene. CDR3 DNA: TGTGCCAGCAGCGTAGGACTAGCGGGAGAGACCCAGTACTTC. It codes for CASSVGLAGETQYF.

DNA for the CDR3: TGTGCCAGCTCACCACGGACAGGGGGAACGAACACTGAAGCTTTCTTT. Amino acid sequence: CASSPRTGGTNTEAFF. The chain employs TRBV18 and TRBJ1-1, with 10 bases fitting TRBD1. The CDR3 spans 16 residues. V shed 1 base, J shed 1 base, and the junction held 3 bases outside the gene matches. Germline V gives CDR1 KGHSH, CDR2 LQKENI.

V usage is TRBV7-9 and J usage is TRBJ2-7; the match to TRBD1 covers 7 bases. V lost 1 base to trimming and J lost 3 bases; unmatched junction nucleotides: 6. CDR1 and CDR2 from the germline V gene are SEHNR and FQNEAQ (reference sequence). The CDR3 sequence is 15 residues long. The CDR3 is CASSLEDRDVYEQYF. In DNA, the CDR3 is TGTGCCAGCAGCTTAGAAGACAGGGACGTCTACGAGCAGTACTTC.

The J gene is TRBJ1-2, the V gene TRBV19; D not resolved. This CDR3 is built from 14 residues. V lost 4 bases to trimming and J lost 3 bases, with 12 bases between them. Germline V CDR1 and CDR2: LNHDA, SQIVND (reference sequence). CDR3 nucleotides: TGTGCCAGTAGTACCTCAGGTCTCGACTATGGCTACACCTTC. Protein sequence: CASSTSGLDYGYTF. Complete variable domain (other parts from reference TRBV19 and TRBJ1-2): DGGITQSPKYLFRKEGQNVTLSCEQNLNHDAMYWYRQDPGQGLRLIYYSQIVNDFQKGDIAEGYSVSREKKESFPLTVTSAQKNPTAFYLCASSTSGLDYGYTFGSGTRLTVV.

The V and J genes are TRBV4-1 and TRBJ1-1, with TRBD1 matching over 7 bases. The germline V gene encodes CDR1 MGHRA and CDR2 YSYEKL. The CDR3 consists of 16 residues. V was clipped by 2 bases and J by 3 bases; unmatched bases: 9. The CDR3 DNA follows: TGCGCCAGCAGCCAATTTCTCCACAGGGGACACACTGAAGCTTTCTTT. Translation: CASSQFLHRGHTEAFF.

The gene calls are TRBV18 and TRBJ1-2, with unresolved D. The CDR3 is made up of 15 amino acids. Germline lookup yields CDR1 KGHSH and CDR2 LQKENI. V was shortened by 2 bases and J by 5 bases, with 15 bases between the two germline ends. Here the CDR3 reads CASSPYGKQRYGYTF. The CDR3 DNA reads as TGTGCCAGCTCACCATACGGGAAACAAAGGTATGGCTACACCTTC.

The chain combines TRBV11-2 with TRBJ1-2; 9 positions match TRBD1. The CDR3 has 14 amino acids. Losses at the gene ends were 5 bases for V and 4 bases for J; bases not matched to a gene: 5. The germline V gene has CDR1 SGHAT and CDR2 FQNNGV. The CDR3 loop reads CASSTDRGTYGYTF. CDR3 nucleotides: TGTGCCAGCAGCACGGACAGGGGAACCTATGGCTACACCTTC.

This clone showed up just a few times. This rearrangement joins TRBV6-5 to TRBJ2-1; 9 nucleotides agree with TRBD1. Germline V gene lookup returns CDR1 MNHEY and CDR2 SVGAGI. V was pared by 7 bases and J by 5 bases, with 6 bases of the junction left unmatched. The CDR3 totals 14 residues. This CDR3 reads CASIPGQGHNEQFF. In nucleotides, the CDR3 is TGTGCCAGCATTCCGGGACAGGGACACAATGAGCAGTTCTTC.

The chain employs TRBV12-3 or TRBV12-4 and TRBJ2-1; no definite D call. V was trimmed by 3 bases and J by 15 bases, leaving 15 bases between them. The CDR3 sequence is 12 residues long. The CDR3 DNA reads as TGTGCCAGCAGTTTCGAGGCCCGTTTCCCGTTCTTC. This encodes CASSFEARFPFF.

This chain uses TRBV21-1 with TRBJ2-5; the tabulated D call, TRBD1, remains unverified against the DNA. TRBV21-1 represents a pseudogene. This CDR3 spans 16 amino acids. The CDR3: CASSKVCQGPEETQYF. CDR3 coding DNA: TGTGCCAGCAGCAAAGTGTGCCAGGGGCCCGAGGAGACCCAGTACTTC.

The V gene is TRBV5-4, the J gene TRBJ1-6; tentative D call: TRBD1 (5 bases). This CDR3 contains 15 residues. V was shortened by 4 bases and J by 5 bases, with 13 bases between the two germline ends. Germline V gene sequence: CDR1 SGHNT, CDR2 YYREEE (reference sequence). The CDR3 sequence: CASSKIQGNNSPLHF. CDR3 DNA sequence: TGTGCCAGCAGCAAAATTCAGGGTAATAATTCACCCCTCCACTTT.

The chain couples TRBV11-2 to TRBJ2-3; 9 bases are a match to TRBD2. The CDR3 runs to 15 residues. Germline trimming cut 4 bases from V and 5 bases from J; bases unmatched to any gene: 7. The germline gives CDR1 SGHAT, CDR2 FQNNGV. CDR3 nucleotides: TGTGCCAGCAGCTCCCGCGGGAGGGCCAGAGATACGCAGTATTTT. Translated: CASSSRGRARDTQYF.

This rearrangement joins TRBV10-3 to TRBJ1-2, with 8 bases that match TRBD1. The CDR3 spans 14 residues. Unmatched junction bases numbered 7, after V lost 5 bases and J lost 5 bases. CDR1 is ENHRY, CDR2 SYGVKD, per germline. This CDR3 is CAISTLGTGYGYTF. The CDR3 coding sequence is TGTGCCATCAGTACCCTCGGGACAGGTTATGGCTACACCTTC.

The V and J genes are TRBV7-8 and TRBJ1-2, with unresolved D. Germline lookup yields CDR1 SGHVS and CDR2 FQNEAQ. The V end was cut by 2 bases, the J end by 2 bases, with 9 bases between. The CDR3 is 14 residues long. DNA for the CDR3: TGTGCCAGCAGCTTATACCGAGGGAACTATGGCTACACCTTC. Protein sequence: CASSLYRGNYGYTF.

This sequence joins TRBV9 and TRBJ1-4, with D possibly matching TRBD1 (6 bases). The germline V gene has CDR1 SGDLS and CDR2 YYNGEE. This CDR3 comprises 14 residues. V was cut by 0 bases and J by 8 bases, with 11 bases left in between. CDR3 DNA: TGTGCCAGCAGCGTAGTTACCCAGGGGGAAAAACTGTTTTTT. Encoded protein: CASSVVTQGEKLFF.